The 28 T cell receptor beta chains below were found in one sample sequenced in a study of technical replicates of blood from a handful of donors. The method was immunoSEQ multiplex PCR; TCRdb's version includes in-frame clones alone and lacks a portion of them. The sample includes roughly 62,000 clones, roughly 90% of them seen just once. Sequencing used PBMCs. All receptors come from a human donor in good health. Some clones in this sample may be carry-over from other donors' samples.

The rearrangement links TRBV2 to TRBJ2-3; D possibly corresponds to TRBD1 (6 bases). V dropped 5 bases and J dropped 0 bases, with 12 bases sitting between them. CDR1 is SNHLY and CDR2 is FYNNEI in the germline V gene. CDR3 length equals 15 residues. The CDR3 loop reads CASSLGTPSTDTQYF. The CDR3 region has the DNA TGTGCCAGCAGTCTCGGGACACCCAGCACAGATACGCAGTATTTT.

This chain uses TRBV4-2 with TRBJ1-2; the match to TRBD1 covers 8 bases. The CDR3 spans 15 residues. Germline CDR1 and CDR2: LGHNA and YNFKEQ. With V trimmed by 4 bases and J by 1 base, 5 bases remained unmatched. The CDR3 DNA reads TGTGCCAGCAGCCGATCCGGGACAGGTAACTATGGCTACACCTTC. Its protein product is CASSRSGTGNYGYTF.

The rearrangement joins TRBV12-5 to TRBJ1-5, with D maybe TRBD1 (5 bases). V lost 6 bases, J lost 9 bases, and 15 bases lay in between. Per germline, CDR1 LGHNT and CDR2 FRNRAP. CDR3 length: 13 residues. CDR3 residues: CASGREGRGPQHF. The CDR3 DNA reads TGTGCTAGTGGGCGGGAGGGAAGGGGGCCCCAGCATTTT.

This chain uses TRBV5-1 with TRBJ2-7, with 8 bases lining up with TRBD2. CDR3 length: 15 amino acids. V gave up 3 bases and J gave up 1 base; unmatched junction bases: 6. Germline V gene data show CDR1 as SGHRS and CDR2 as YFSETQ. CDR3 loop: CASSSTSGTSYEQYF. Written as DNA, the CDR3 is TGCGCCAGCAGCTCCACTAGCGGAACATCCTACGAGCAGTACTTC.

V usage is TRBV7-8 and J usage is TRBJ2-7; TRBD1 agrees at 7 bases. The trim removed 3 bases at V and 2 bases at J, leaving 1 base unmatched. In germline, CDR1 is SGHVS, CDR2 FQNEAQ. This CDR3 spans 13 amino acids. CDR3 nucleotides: TGTGCCAGCAGCTTCGGACAGGCCTACGAGCAGTACTTC. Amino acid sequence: CASSFGQAYEQYF.

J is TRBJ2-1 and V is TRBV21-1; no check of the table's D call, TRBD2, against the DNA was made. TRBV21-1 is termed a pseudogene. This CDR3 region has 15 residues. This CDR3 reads CANPGTSGGCNEQFF. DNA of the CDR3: TGTGCCAATCCAGGGACTAGCGGGGGGTGTAATGAGCAGTTCTTC.

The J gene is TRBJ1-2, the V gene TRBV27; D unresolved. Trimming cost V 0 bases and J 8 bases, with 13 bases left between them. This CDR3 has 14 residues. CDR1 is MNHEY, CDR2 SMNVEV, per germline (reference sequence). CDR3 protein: CASSLSGRRKGYTF. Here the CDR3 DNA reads TGTGCCAGCAGTTTATCGGGTAGGCGGAAGGGCTACACCTTC.

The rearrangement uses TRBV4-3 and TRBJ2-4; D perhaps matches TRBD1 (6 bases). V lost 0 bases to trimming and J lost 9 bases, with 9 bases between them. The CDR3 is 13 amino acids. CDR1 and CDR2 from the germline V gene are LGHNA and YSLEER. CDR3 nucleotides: TGCGCCAGCAGCCAAGACAGGGGAAGCATTCAGTACTTC. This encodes CASSQDRGSIQYF.

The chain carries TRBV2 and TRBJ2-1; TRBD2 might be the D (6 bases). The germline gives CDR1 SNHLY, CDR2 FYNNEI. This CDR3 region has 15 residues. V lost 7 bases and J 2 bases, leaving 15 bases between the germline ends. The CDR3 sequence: CASKQRENAYNEQFF. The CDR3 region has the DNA TGTGCCAGCAAACAACGGGAGAACGCCTACAATGAGCAGTTCTTC.

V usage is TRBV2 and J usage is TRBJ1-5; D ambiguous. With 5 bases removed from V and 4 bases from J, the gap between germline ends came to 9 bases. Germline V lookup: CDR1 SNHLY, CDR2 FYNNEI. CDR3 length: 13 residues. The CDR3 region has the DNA TGTGCCAGCAGTATAGAGAGTAATCAGCCCCAGCATTTT. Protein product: CASSIESNQPQHF.

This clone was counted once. The CDR3 is CASSESGLAGGTDYEQYF. The DNA of the CDR3 is TGCGCCAGCAGTGAGTCGGGACTAGCGGGAGGTACTGACTACGAGCAGTACTTC. The chain couples TRBV10-2 to TRBJ2-7, with 15 positions matching TRBD2. The germline V gene encodes CDR1 WSHSY and CDR2 SAAADI. V was clipped by 0 bases and J by 3 bases; unmatched bases: 6. The CDR3 extends over 18 amino acids.

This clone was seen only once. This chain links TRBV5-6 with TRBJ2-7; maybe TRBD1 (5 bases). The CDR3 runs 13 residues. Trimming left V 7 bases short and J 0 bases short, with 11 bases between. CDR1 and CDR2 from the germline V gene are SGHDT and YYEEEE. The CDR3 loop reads CASSDSSSYEQYF. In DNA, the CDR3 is TGTGCCAGCTCAGACAGCAGCTCCTACGAGCAGTACTTC.

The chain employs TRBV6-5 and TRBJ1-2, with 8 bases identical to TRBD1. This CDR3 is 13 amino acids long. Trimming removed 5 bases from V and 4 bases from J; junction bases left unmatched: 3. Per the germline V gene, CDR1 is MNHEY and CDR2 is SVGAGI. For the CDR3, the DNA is TGTGCCAGCAGTCCAGGGGGCAGCTATGGCTACACCTTC. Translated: CASSPGGSYGYTF.

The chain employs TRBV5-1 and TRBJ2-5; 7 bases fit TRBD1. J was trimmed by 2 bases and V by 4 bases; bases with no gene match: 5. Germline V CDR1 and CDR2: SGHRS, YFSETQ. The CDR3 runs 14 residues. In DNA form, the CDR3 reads TGCGCCAGCAGCCAAATGACAGGGCAAGAGACCCAGTACTTC. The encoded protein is CASSQMTGQETQYF.

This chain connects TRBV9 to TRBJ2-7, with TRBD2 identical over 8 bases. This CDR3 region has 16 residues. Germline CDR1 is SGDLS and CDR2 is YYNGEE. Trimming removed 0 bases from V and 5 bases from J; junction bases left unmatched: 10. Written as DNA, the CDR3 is TGTGCCAGCAGCGTAGGCGCGGGAGGCGTACTCAACGAGCAGTACTTC. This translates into CASSVGAGGVLNEQYF.

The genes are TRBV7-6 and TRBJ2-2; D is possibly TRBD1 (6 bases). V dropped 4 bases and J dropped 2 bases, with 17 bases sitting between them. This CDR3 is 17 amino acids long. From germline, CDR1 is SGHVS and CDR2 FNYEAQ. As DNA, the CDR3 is TGTGCCAGCAGCTCCCCGACGGACGGGACAAACACCGGGGAGCTGTTTTTT. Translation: CASSSPTDGTNTGELFF. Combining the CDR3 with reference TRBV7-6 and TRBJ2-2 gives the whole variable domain GAGVSQSPRYKVTKRGQDVALRCDPISGHVSLYWYRQALGQGPEFLTYFNYEAQQDKSGLPNDRFSAERPEGSISTLTIQRTEQRDSAMYRCASSSPTDGTNTGELFFGEGSRLTVL.

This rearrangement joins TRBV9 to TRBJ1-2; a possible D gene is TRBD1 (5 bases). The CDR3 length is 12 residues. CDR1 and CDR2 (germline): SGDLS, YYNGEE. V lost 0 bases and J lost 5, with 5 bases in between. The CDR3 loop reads CASSVGTYGYTF. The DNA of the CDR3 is TGTGCCAGCAGCGTAGGGACATATGGCTACACCTTC.

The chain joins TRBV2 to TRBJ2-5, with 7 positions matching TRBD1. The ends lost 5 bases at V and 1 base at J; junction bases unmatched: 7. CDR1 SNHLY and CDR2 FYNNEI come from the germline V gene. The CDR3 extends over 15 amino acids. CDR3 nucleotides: TGTGCCAGCAGTCCGACAGGGTCTCTCCAAGAGACCCAGTACTTC. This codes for CASSPTGSLQETQYF.

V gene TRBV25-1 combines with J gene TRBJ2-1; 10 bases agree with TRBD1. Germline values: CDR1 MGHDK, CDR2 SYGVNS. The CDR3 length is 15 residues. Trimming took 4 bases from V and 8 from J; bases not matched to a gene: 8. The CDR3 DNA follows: TGTGCCAGCAGTGCCTCCGGGACAGGGGAATATGAGCAGTTCTTC. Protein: CASSASGTGEYEQFF.

Here the CDR3 reads CASSQVEADRAYEQYF. The CDR3 nucleotides are TGCGCCAGCAGCCAAGTGGAGGCTGACAGGGCCTACGAGCAGTACTTC. The chain has TRBV4-1 and TRBJ2-7, with 7 bases matching TRBD1. CDR3 length equals 16 residues. From germline, CDR1 is MGHRA and CDR2 YSYEKL. Unmatched junction bases numbered 8, after V lost 1 base and J lost 2 bases.

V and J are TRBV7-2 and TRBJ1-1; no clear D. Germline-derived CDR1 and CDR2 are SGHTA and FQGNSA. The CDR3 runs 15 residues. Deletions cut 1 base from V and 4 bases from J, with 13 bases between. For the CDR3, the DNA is TGTGCCAGCAGCTTAGGGCGCGGCTTAGGCACTGAAGCTTTCTTT. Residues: CASSLGRGLGTEAFF. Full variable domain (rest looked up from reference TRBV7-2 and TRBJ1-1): GAGVSQSPSNKVTEKGKDVELRCDPISGHTALYWYRQSLGQGLEFLIYFQGNSAPDKSGLPSDRFSAERTGGSVSTLTIQRTQQEDSAVYLCASSLGRGLGTEAFFGQGTRLTVV.

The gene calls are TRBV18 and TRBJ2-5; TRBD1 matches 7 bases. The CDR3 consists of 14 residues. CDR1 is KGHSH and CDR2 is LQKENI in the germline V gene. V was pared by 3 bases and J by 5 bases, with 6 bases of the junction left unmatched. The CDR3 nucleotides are TGTGCCAGCTCACCCGACAGGGTGTGGGAGACCCAGTACTTC. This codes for CASSPDRVWETQYF.

CDR3 DNA: TGTGCCAGCAAAGCTTGGGGCGGGGGTGTCGATACGCAGTATTTT. This sequence encodes CASKAWGGGVDTQYF. The V call is TRBV7-9, the J call TRBJ2-3; 7 positions match TRBD2. From germline, CDR1 is SEHNR and CDR2 FQNEAQ (reference sequence). V lost 7 bases, J lost 6 bases, and 13 bases stayed unmatched. CDR3 length: 15 residues.

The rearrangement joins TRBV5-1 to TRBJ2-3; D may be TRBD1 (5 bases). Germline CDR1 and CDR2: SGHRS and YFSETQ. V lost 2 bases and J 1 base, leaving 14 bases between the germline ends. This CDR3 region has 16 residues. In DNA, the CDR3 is TGCGCCAGCAGCTTCTTTCAGGGCGAGGGCACAGATACGCAGTATTTT. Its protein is CASSFFQGEGTDTQYF.

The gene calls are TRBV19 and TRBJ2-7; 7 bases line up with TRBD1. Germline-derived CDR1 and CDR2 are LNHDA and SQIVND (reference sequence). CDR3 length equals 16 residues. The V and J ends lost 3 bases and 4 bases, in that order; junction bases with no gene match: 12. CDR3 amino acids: CASSIGYGTESYEQYF. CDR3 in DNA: TGTGCCAGTAGTATTGGTTATGGGACAGAGAGTTACGAGCAGTACTTC.

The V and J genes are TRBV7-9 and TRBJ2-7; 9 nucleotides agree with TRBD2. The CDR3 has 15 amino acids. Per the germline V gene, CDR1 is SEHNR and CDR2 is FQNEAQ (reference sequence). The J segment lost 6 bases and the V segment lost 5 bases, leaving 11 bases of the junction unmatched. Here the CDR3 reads CASSIMTSGPPEQYF. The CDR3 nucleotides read TGTGCCAGCAGCATCATGACTAGCGGCCCTCCCGAGCAGTACTTC.

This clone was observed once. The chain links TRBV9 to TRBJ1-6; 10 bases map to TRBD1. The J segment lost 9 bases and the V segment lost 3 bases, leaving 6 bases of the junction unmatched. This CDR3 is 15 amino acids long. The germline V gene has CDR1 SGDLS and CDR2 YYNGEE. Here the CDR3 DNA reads TGTGCCAGCAGCGCCGAAGGGACAGGGGTTTCACCCCTCCACTTT. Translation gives CASSAEGTGVSPLHF. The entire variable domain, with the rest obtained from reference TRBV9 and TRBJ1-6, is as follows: DSGVTQTPKHLITATGQRVTLRCSPRSGDLSVYWYQQSLDQGLQFLIQYYNGEERAKGNILERFSAQQFPDLHSELNLSSLELGDSALYFCASSAEGTGVSPLHFGNGTRLTVT.

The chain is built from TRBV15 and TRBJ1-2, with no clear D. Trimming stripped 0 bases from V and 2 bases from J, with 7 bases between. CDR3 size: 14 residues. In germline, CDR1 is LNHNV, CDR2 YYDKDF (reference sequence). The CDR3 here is CATSRDVGNYGYTF. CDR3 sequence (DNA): TGTGCCACCAGCAGAGATGTCGGGAACTATGGCTACACCTTC.